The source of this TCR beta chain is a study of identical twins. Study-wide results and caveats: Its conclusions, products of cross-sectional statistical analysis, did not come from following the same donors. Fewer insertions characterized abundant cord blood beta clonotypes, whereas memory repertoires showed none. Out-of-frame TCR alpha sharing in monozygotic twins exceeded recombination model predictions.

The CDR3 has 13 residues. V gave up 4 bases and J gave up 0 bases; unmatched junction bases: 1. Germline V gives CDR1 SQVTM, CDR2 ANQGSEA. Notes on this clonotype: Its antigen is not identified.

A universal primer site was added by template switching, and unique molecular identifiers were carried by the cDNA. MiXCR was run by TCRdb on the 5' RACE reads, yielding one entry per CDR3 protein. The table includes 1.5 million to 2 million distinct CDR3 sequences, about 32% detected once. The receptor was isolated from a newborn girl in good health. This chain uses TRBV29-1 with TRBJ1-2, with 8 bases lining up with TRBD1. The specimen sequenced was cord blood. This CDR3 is CSVGQGTNYGYTF. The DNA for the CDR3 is TGCAGCGTTGGACAGGGGACTAACTATGGCTACACCTTC.